Listed below are T cell receptor beta chains from one sample, sequenced in a study of T cell responses to AZD1222 COVID-19 vaccine. The assay was immunoSEQ multiplex PCR, and TCRdb's table has in-frame clones only and misses some. The sample comprises 120,000 to 150,000 clones, roughly 90% of which are singletons, and around 1.7% rests with the top ten. Sequencing was performed on peripheral blood, taken 28 days after the second AZD1222 dose. The receptors derive from an adult who received the AZD1222 COVID-19 vaccine. Both conserved end residues are part of each CDR3. D genes are given only for firm matches. Only some rows state a clone size, as once, few, many or a class for expanded clones.

TRBJ1-2 TRBV6-5 NA NA CASSMDSNYGYTF TGTGCCAGCAGTATGGACAGTAACTATGGCTACACCTTC
TRBJ2-3 TRBV5-4 NA NA CASSRGTPSTDTQYF TGTGCCAGCAGCCGCGGGACACCTAGCACAGATACGCAGTATTTT
TRBJ2-5 TRBV24-1 NA TRBD1 CATGGTGAETQYF TGTGCCACCGGCGGGACAGGGGCTGAGACCCAGTACTTC
TRBJ2-1 TRBV5-6 NA NA CASSFLGFGVYNEQFF TGTGCCAGCAGCTTCTTGGGGTTCGGAGTCTACAATGAGCAGTTCTTC
TRBJ2-1 TRBV7-3 NA NA CASSPGGGLFINEQFF TGTGCCAGCAGCCCAGGAGGTGGACTATTCATCAATGAGCAGTTCTTC
TRBJ1-1 TRBV5-8 NA NA CASSLLYPQGTTEAFF TGTGCCAGCAGCCTGCTATACCCTCAGGGTACAACTGAAGCTTTCTTT
TRBJ1-3 TRBV28 NA TRBD1 CASSDRGLEGGNTIYF TGTGCCAGCAGCGACAGGGGGCTGGAGGGTGGAAACACCATATATTTT
TRBJ1-1 TRBV9 NA TRBD1 CASSVGPGGATEAFF TGTGCCAGCAGCGTAGGGCCAGGGGGAGCAACTGAAGCTTTCTTT
TRBJ2-1 TRBV20-1 NA NA CSASEGNEQFF TGCAGTGCTAGCGAGGGGAATGAGCAGTTCTTC
TRBJ1-1 TRBV28 NA NA CAILTGEGNTEAFF TGTGCCATTTTGACTGGCGAAGGGAACACTGAAGCTTTCTTT
TRBJ2-7 TRBV30 NA TRBD2 CAWSLAGEQYF TGTGCCTGGAGTCTAGCGGGAGAGCAGTACTTC
TRBJ2-2 TRBV12-5 NA TRBD1 CASGLDTKLPGTGNTGELFF TGTGCTAGTGGTTTGGATACGAAACTACCCGGGACAGGAAACACCGGGGAGCTGTTTTTT
TRBJ1-1 TRBV24-1 NA NA CATSDARGGTEAFF TGTGCCACCAGTGACGCTCGTGGGGGCACTGAAGCTTTCTTT
TRBJ2-7 TRBV28 NA NA CASSLSGTPTHEQYF TGTGCCAGCAGTTTATCCGGGACACCAACGCACGAGCAGTACTTC
TRBJ1-1 TRBV5-1 NA NA CASSLVAGSGAFF TGCGCCAGCAGCTTGGTTGCAGGGTCGGGAGCTTTCTTT
TRBJ2-5 TRBV4-3 NA NA CASSQGVKETQYF TGCGCCAGCAGCCAAGGGGTAAAGGAGACCCAGTACTTC
TRBJ2-1 TRBV5-4 NA NA CASSLPGRFRAGEQFF TGTGCCAGCAGCTTGCCGGGCCGCTTTCGTGCGGGTGAGCAGTTCTTC
TRBJ2-7 TRBV6-6 NA NA CASSSVETDYEQYF TGTGCCAGCAGTTCCGTCGAGACAGACTACGAGCAGTACTTC
TRBJ2-3 TRBV11-2 NA NA CASSLGAAWLDF TGTGCCAGCAGCTTAGGGGCGGCTTGGTTGGATTTT
TRBJ1-2 TRBV4-1 NA NA CASSQMGQSRGLYGYTF TGCGCCAGCAGCCAGATGGGACAATCACGAGGGTTATATGGCTACACCTTC
TRBJ2-1 TRBV27 NA TRBD2 CASSSIRTSGYNEQFF TGTGCCAGCAGTTCCATTCGGACTAGCGGATACAATGAGCAGTTCTTC
TRBJ2-1 TRBV27 NA NA CASSPLGAAYNEQFF TGTGCCAGCAGCCCCCTGGGAGCAGCCTACAATGAGCAGTTCTTC
TRBJ2-5 TRBV19 NA TRBD2 CASSMVRLAGGETQYF TGTGCCAGTAGTATGGTCAGGCTAGCGGGAGGTGAGACCCAGTACTTC
TRBJ1-4 TRBV5-6 NA TRBD1 CASSSGQLVNEKLFF TGTGCCAGCAGCTCGGGACAGCTAGTCAATGAAAAACTGTTTTTT
TRBJ2-7 TRBV29-1 NA TRBD2 CSVSTPSGVSYEQYF TGCAGCGTTTCCACCCCTAGCGGTGTCTCCTACGAGCAGTACTTC
TRBJ2-1 TRBV20-1 NA TRBD2 CSAASSGRQFF TGCAGTGCTGCATCTAGCGGGAGACAGTTCTTC
TRBJ2-5 TRBV28 NA TRBD1 CASSPAPWTGRETQYF TGTGCCAGCAGCCCCGCCCCCTGGACAGGGAGGGAGACCCAGTACTTC
TRBJ2-1 TRBV9 NA TRBD2 CASSVGGRDYNEQFF TGTGCCAGCAGCGTAGGCGGGAGGGACTACAATGAGCAGTTCTTC
TRBJ2-1 TRBV5-1 NA TRBD2 CASSLGVGRARNEQFF TGCGCCAGCAGCTTGGGGGTCGGGAGGGCCCGAAATGAGCAGTTCTTC
TRBJ1-1 TRBV6-5 NA NA CASRGWGVTEAFF TGTGCCAGCAGAGGGTGGGGGGTTACTGAAGCTTTCTTT
TRBJ2-1 TRBV18 NA NA CASSPTPGSYNEQFF TGTGCCAGCTCACCAACCCCTGGCTCCTACAATGAGCAGTTCTTC
TRBJ2-7 TRBV5-1 NA TRBD1 CASSSGTGTYEQYF TGCGCCAGCAGCTCCGGGACAGGGACCTACGAGCAGTACTTC
TRBJ1-2 TRBV5-1 NA NA CASSLNMNRAGGYTF TGCGCCAGCAGCTTAAACATGAACAGGGCTGGTGGCTACACCTTC
TRBJ2-1 TRBV19 NA TRBD1 CASTPGTGGYEQFF TGTGCCAGTACCCCCGGGACAGGGGGCTATGAGCAGTTCTTC
TRBJ1-2 TRBV19 NA TRBD1 CASWPGQIFGYTF TGTGCCAGTTGGCCGGGACAGATCTTCGGCTACACCTTC
TRBJ2-5 TRBV6-6 NA TRBD1 CASLPTGARMETQYF TGTGCCAGCCTTCCTACAGGGGCGAGGATGGAGACCCAGTACTTC
TRBJ2-5 TRBV11-2 NA TRBD2 CASSFARGGETQYF TGTGCCAGCAGCTTCGCCCGCGGGGGAGAGACCCAGTACTTC
TRBJ2-1 TRBV5-1 once NA CASSLGFTNEQFF TGCGCCAGCAGCTTGGGTTTTACGAATGAGCAGTTCTTC
TRBJ2-7 TRBV7-9 once NA CASSLGRYEQYF TGTGCCAGCAGCTTAGGCAGATACGAGCAGTACTTC
TRBJ1-5 TRBV19 NA TRBD1 CASSITGGEHSNQPQHF TGTGCCAGTAGTATAACAGGGGGCGAACATAGCAATCAGCCCCAGCATTTT
TRBJ2-3 TRBV5-4 NA TRBD2 CASSQGLAGGGGTDTQYF TGTGCCAGCAGCCAAGGACTAGCGGGAGGGGGGGGCACAGATACGCAGTATTTT
TRBJ2-5 TRBV6-1 NA NA CASSDRRFQETQYF TGTGCCAGCAGTGACCGACGGTTCCAAGAGACCCAGTACTTC
TRBJ2-2 TRBV4-1 NA TRBD2 CASSQDRAREGIKAGELFF TGCGCCAGCAGCCAAGATCGTGCACGGGAGGGAATTAAGGCCGGGGAGCTGTTTTTT
TRBJ2-7 TRBV2 NA NA CASQIYPAGEQYF TGTGCCAGCCAGATTTATCCCGCGGGTGAGCAGTACTTC
TRBJ1-2 TRBV6-2/TRBV6-3 few NA CASSPQGYGYTF TGTGCCAGCAGCCCCCAGGGATATGGCTACACCTTC
TRBJ1-3 TRBV19 NA TRBD1 CASRAAGTAVNTIYF TGTGCCAGTAGGGCCGCCGGGACAGCCGTAAACACCATATATTTT
TRBJ2-1 TRBV15 once NA CATSNGATYNEQFF TGTGCCACCAGCAATGGGGCAACCTACAATGAGCAGTTCTTC
TRBJ2-7 TRBV6-2/TRBV6-3 NA TRBD2 CASSLLAGGPYEQYF TGTGCCAGCAGTTTACTAGCGGGAGGACCCTACGAGCAGTACTTC
TRBJ2-7 TRBV19 once NA CASSIRGSKSYEQYF TGTGCCAGTAGTATACGGGGGTCTAAGTCCTACGAGCAGTACTTC
TRBJ1-2 TRBV4-1 NA TRBD1 CASSQGQLYGYTF TGCGCCAGCAGCCAGGGACAGCTTTATGGCTACACCTTC
TRBJ2-5 TRBV2 NA TRBD1 CASRPGQGTGETQYF TGTGCCAGCAGGCCGGGACAGGGGACGGGAGAGACCCAGTACTTC
TRBJ2-7 TRBV4-1 NA NA CASSQETADAYEQYF TGCGCCAGCAGCCAAGAAACGGCGGACGCCTACGAGCAGTACTTC